This T cell receptor (beta chain) was captured by sequencing in a study of type 1 regulatory T cells (TCRdb year 2021). Turning to the overall study: The study characterized an in vitro protocol that generated a Tr1-enriched, alloantigen-specific CD4 T cell product named T-allo10. Patients with hematological malignancies who were receiving allogeneic hematopoietic stem cell transplantation were the group in which T-allo10 was being clinically evaluated.

In regard to this clonotype: Its antigen remains unidentified. No much larger clone exists at a distance of one base, and base qualities are not known.

Sequencer: Illumina MiSeq. TCRdb passed the public sequencing reads through fastp at Q25 and MiXCR, retaining productive beta sequences. Rows are combined by CDR3 protein, so each entry shows the most common genes and DNA. In all, the sample holds about 100,000 distinct CDR3 sequences, and roughly 31% of those were seen once. The top ten constitute 2% to 2.5% of the sample. The CDR3 numbers 17 residues from cysteine through phenylalanine. Only CDR3 DNA remains: 51 bases, in frame from the first base. The germline V and J ends show losses of 4 bases and 7 bases respectively, and no gene match explains 12 bases of the junction. The germline V gene specifies MGHRA as CDR1 and YSYEKL as CDR2.

This sequence originates from a human donor in good health. The sequencing input was CD4+ T cells, either the whole sample or a sorted fraction (not recorded which). Recombination joined TRBV4-1 with TRBJ2-2; 10 bases in the junction line up with TRBD2. In nucleotide form, the sequence is TGCGCCAGCAGCCCCGGTGGGCTAGCGGGAGTGGGCGGGGAGCTGTTTTTT. This yields the protein CASSPGGLAGVGGELFF.